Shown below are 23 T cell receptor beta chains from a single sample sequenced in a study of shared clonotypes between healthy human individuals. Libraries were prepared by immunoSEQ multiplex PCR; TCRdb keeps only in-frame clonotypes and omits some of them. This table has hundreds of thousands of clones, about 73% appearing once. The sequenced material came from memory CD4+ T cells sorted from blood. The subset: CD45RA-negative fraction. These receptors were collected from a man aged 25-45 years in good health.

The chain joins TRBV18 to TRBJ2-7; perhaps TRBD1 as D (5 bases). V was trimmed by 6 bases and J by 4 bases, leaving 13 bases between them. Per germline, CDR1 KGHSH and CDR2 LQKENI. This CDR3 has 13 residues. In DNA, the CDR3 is TGTGCCAGCTCCCAAGAAAAGGGGTACGAGCAGTACTTC. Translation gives CASSQEKGYEQYF.

The CDR3 nucleotides read TGCGCCAGCAGCCAAGATTCCGGGACAGGGGGGAGCGAGCAGTACTTC. It specifies CASSQDSGTGGSEQYF. V usage is TRBV4-3 and J usage is TRBJ2-7; 11 positions match TRBD1. V was pared by 0 bases and J by 6 bases, with 7 bases of the junction left unmatched. This CDR3 has 16 residues. Germline loops: CDR1 LGHNA, CDR2 YSLEER.

This CDR3 reads CASRTQGFEQFF. The CDR3 DNA reads TGTGCCAGCAGGACCCAGGGCTTTGAGCAGTTCTTC. The chain carries TRBV2 and TRBJ2-1; tentative D call: TRBD1 (5 bases). V gave up 6 bases and J gave up 9 bases, with 12 bases separating them. Germline V lookup: CDR1 SNHLY, CDR2 FYNNEI. CDR3 length: 12 amino acids.

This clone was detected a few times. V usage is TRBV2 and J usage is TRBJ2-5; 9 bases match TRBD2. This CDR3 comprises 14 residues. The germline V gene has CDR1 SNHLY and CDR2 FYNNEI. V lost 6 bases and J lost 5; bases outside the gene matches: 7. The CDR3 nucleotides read TGTGCCAGCAGGGGGCTAGCGGGACCTGAGACCCAGTACTTC. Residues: CASRGLAGPETQYF.

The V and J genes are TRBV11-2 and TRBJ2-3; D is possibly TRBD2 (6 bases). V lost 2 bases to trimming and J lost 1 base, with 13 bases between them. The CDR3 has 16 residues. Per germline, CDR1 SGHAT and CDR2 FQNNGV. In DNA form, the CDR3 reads TGTGCCAGCAGCTTAAGCCCGGGACTTGGCACAGATACGCAGTATTTT. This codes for CASSLSPGLGTDTQYF.

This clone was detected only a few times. In nucleotides, the CDR3 is TGTGCCAGCCAACCACAGCCCAATGAAAAACTGTTTTTT. Its protein product is CASQPQPNEKLFF. The rearrangement uses TRBV2 and TRBJ1-4, with D unresolved. The germline V gene encodes CDR1 SNHLY and CDR2 FYNNEI. The ends were cut back, 8 bases at V and 5 bases at J, with 12 bases in the middle. The CDR3 consists of 13 residues.

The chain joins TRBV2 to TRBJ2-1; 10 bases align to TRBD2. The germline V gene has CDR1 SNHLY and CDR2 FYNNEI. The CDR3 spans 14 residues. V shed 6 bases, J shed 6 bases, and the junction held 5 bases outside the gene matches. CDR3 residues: CASSSRTSGNEQFF. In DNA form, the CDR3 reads TGTGCCAGCAGCTCCCGGACTAGCGGCAATGAGCAGTTCTTC.

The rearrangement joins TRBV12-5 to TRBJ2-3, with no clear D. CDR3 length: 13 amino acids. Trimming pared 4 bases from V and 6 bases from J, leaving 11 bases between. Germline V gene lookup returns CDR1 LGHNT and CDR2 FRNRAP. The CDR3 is CASGYGVGDTQYF. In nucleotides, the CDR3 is TGTGCTAGTGGTTACGGCGTTGGGGATACGCAGTATTTT.

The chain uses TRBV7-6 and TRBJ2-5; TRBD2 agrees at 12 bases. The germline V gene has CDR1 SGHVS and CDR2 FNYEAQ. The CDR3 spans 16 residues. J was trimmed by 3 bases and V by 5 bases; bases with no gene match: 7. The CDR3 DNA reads TGTGCCAGCAGCCCGCTGACTAGCGGGAGAGAAGAGACCCAGTACTTC. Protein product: CASSPLTSGREETQYF.

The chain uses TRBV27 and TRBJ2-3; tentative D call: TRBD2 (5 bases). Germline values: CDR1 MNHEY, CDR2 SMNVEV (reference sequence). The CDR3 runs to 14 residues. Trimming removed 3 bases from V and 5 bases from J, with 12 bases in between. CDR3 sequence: CASSFQRVGDTQYF. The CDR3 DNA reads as TGTGCCAGCAGTTTTCAGAGGGTGGGAGATACGCAGTATTTT.

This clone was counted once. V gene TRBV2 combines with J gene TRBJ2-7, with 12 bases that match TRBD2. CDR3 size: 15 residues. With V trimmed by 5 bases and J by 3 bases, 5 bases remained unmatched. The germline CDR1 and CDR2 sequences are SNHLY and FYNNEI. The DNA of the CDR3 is TGTGCCAGCAGTCGGACTAGCGGGACGATCTACGAGCAGTACTTC. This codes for CASSRTSGTIYEQYF.

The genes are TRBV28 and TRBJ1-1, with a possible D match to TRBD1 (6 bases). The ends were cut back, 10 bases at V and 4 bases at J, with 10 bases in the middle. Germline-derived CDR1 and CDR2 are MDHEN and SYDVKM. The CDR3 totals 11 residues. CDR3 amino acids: CATGGGTEAFF. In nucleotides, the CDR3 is TGTGCCACGGGAGGGGGCACTGAAGCTTTCTTT. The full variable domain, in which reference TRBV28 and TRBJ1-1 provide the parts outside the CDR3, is DVKVTQSSRYLVKRTGEKVFLECVQDMDHENMFWYRQDPGLGLRLIYFSYDVKMKEKGDIPEGYSVSREKKERFSLILESASTNQTSMYLCATGGGTEAFFGQGTRLTVV.

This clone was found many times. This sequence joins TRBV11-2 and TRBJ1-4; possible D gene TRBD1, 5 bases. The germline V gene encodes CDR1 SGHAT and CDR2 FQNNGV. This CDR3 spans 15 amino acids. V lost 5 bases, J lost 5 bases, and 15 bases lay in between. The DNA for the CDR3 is TGTGCCAGCAGCGGGGGGACTTCTACAAATGAAAAACTGTTTTTT. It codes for CASSGGTSTNEKLFF.

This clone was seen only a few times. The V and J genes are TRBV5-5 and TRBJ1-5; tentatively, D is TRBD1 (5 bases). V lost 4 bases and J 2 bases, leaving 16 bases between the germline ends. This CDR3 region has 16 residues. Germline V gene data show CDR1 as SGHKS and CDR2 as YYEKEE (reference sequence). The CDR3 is CASSPDGTFGNQPQHF. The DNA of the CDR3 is TGTGCCAGCAGCCCGGACGGGACCTTCGGCAATCAGCCCCAGCATTTT.

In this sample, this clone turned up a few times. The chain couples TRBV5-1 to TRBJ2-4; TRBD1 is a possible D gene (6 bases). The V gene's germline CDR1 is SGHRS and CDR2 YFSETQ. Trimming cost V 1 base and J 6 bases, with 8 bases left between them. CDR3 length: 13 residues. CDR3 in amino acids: CASSLPQGNIQYF. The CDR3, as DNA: TGCGCCAGCAGCTTGCCACAGGGAAACATTCAGTACTTC.

The CDR3 coding sequence is TGTGCCAGCATGCAAGGGGGTTGGCAAGAGACCCAGTACTTC. This encodes CASMQGGWQETQYF. V gene TRBV6-1 combines with J gene TRBJ2-5, with D tentatively TRBD1 (6 bases). Germline lookup yields CDR1 MNHNS and CDR2 SASEGT. The length of the CDR3 is 14 residues. The V end lost 7 bases, the J end lost 2 bases, and 14 bases lay between the germline ends.

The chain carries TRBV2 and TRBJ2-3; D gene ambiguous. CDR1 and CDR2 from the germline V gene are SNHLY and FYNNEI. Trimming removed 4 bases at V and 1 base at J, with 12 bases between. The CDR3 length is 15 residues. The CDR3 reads CASSVVGSGTDTQYF. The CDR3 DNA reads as TGTGCCAGCAGTGTAGTGGGGTCGGGCACAGATACGCAGTATTTT.

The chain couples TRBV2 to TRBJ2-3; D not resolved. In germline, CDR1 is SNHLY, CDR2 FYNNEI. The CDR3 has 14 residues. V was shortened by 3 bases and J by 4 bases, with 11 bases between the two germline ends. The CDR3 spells CASSDWNGADTQYF. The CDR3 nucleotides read TGTGCCAGCAGTGACTGGAATGGGGCAGATACGCAGTATTTT.

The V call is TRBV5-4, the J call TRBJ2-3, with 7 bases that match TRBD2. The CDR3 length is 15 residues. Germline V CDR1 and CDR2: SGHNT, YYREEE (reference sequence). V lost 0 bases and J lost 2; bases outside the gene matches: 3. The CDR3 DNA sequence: TGTGCCAGCAGCTTGGCCCTAGCGGCCACAGATACGCAGTATTTT. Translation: CASSLALAATDTQYF.

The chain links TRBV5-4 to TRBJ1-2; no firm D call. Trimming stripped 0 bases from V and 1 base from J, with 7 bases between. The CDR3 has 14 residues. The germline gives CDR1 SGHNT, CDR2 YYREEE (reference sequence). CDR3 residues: CASSLAPGNYGYTF. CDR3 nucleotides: TGTGCCAGCAGCTTGGCCCCGGGTAACTATGGCTACACCTTC.

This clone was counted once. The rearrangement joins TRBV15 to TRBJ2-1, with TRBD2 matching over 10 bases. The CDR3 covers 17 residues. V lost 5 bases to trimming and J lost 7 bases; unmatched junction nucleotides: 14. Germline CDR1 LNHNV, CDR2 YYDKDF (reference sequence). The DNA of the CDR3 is TGTGCCACCAGCGCCCAAGGGGCTAGCGGGAGCTATAATGAGCAGTTCTTC. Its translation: CATSAQGASGSYNEQFF.

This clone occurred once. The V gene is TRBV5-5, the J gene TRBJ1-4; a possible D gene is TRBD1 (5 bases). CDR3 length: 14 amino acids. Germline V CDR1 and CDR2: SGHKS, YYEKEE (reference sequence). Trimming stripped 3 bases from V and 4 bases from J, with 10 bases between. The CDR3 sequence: CASSYETVNEKLFF. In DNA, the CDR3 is TGTGCCAGCAGCTATGAGACAGTTAATGAAAAACTGTTTTTT.

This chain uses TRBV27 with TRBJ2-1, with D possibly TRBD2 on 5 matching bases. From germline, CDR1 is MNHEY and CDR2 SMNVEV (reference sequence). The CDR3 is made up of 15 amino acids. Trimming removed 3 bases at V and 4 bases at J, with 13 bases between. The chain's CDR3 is CASSFSAEAYNEQFF. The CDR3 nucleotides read TGTGCCAGCAGTTTCAGCGCGGAGGCTTACAATGAGCAGTTCTTC.